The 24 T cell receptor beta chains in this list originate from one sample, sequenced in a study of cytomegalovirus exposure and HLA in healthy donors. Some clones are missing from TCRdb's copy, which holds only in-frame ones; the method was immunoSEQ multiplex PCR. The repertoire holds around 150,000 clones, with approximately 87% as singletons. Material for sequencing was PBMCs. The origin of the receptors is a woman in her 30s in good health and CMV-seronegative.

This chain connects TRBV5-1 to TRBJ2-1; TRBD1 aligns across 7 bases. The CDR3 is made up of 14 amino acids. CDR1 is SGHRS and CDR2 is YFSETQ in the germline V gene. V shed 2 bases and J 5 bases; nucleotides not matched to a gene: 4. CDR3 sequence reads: CASSLDRVHNEQFF. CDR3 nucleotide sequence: TGCGCCAGCAGCTTAGACAGGGTTCACAATGAGCAGTTCTTC.

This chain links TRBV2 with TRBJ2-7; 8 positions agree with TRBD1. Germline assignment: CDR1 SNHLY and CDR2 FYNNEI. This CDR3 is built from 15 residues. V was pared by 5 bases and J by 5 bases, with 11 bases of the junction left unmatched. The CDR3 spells CASSHSGQGLNEQYF. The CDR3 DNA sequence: TGTGCCAGCAGTCATTCAGGACAGGGATTAAACGAGCAGTACTTC.

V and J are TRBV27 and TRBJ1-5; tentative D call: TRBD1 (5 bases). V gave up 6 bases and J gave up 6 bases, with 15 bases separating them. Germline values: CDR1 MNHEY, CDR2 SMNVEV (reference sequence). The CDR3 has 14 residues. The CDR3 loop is CASRGGASGQPQHF. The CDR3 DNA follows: TGTGCCAGCAGGGGAGGGGCGAGCGGTCAGCCCCAGCATTTT.

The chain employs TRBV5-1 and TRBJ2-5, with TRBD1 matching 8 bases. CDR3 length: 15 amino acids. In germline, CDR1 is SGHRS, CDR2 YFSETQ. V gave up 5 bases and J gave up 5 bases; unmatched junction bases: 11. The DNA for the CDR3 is TGCGCCAGCAGACAGGGGGAACCTGAAATGGAGACCCAGTACTTC. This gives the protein CASRQGEPEMETQYF.

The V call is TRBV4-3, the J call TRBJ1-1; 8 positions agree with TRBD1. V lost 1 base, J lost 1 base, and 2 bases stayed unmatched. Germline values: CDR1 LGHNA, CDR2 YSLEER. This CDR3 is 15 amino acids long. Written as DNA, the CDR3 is TGCGCCAGCAGCCAAGTGGGGACAGGGAACACTGAAGCTTTCTTT. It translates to CASSQVGTGNTEAFF.

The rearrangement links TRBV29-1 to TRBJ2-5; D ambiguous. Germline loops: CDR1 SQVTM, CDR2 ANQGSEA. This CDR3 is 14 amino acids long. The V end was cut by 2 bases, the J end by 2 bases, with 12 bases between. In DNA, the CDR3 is TGCAGCGTTGAATGGGCAGGCCGGCAAGAGACCCAGTACTTC. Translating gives CSVEWAGRQETQYF.

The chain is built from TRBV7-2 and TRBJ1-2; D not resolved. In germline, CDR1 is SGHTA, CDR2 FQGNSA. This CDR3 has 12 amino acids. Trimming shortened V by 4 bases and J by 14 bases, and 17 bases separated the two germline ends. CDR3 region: CASSSEGRTITF. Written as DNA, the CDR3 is TGTGCCAGCAGCTCCGAGGGCAGGACCATTACCTTC.

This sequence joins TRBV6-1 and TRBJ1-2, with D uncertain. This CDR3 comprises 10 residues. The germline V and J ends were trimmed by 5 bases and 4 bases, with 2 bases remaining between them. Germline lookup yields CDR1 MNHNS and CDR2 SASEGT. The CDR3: CASSRYGYTF. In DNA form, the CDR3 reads TGTGCCAGCAGTCGCTATGGCTACACCTTC.

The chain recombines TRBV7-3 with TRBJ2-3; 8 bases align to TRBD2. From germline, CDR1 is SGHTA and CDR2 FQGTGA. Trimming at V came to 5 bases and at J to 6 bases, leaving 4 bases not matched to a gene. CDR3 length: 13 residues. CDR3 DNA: TGTGCCAGCAGCCCAGCGGGAGCCGATACGCAGTATTTT. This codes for CASSPAGADTQYF. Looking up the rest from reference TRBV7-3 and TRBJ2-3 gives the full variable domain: GAGVSQTPSNKVTEKGKYVELRCDPISGHTALYWYRQSLGQGPEFLIYFQGTGAADDSGLPNDRFFAVRPEGSVSTLKIQRTERGDSAVYLCASSPAGADTQYFGPGTRLTVL.

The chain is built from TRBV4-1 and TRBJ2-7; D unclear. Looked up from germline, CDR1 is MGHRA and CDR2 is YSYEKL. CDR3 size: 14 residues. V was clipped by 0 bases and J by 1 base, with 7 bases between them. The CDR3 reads CASSQDGQSYEQYF. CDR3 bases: TGCGCCAGCAGCCAAGACGGGCAGTCCTACGAGCAGTACTTC.

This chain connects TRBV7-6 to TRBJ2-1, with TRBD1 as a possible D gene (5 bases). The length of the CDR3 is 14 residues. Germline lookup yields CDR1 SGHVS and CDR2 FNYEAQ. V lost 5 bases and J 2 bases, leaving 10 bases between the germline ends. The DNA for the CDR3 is TGTGCCAGCAGCACCAGGGTACCCTACAATGAGCAGTTCTTC. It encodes CASSTRVPYNEQFF.

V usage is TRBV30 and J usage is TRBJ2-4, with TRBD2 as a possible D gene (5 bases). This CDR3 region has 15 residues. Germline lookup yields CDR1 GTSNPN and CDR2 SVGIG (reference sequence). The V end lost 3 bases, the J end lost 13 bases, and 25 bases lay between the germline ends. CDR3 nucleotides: TGTGCCTGGAGCGTAAAGGGAGTCTCGGAGCAACGCCAGTACTTC. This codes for CAWSVKGVSEQRQYF. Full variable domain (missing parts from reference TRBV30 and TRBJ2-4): SQTIHQWPATLVQPVGSPLSLECTVEGTSNPNLYWYRQAAGRGLQLLFYSVGIGQISSEVPQNLSASRPQDRQFILSSKKLLLSDSGFYLCAWSVKGVSEQRQYFGAGTRLSVL.

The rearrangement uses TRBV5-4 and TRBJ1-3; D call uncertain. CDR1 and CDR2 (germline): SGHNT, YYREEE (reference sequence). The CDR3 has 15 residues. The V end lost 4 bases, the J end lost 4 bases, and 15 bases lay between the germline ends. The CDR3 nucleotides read TGTGCCAGCAGCACCCGGGCGGCAGACGGAAACACCATATATTTT. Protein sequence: CASSTRAADGNTIYF.

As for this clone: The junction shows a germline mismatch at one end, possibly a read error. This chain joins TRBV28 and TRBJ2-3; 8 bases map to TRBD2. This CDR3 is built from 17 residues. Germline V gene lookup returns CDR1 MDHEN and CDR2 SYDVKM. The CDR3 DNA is TGTGTCAGCAGTTTATTGGGGGCTAGCGGGAGCACAGATACGCAGTATTTT. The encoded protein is CVSSLLGASGSTDTQYF.

CDR3 sequence reads: CASSSIRPGTSRKSSYNEQFF. CDR3 in DNA: TGTGCCAGCAGTTCCATCCGCCCCGGGACTAGCCGCAAATCCTCCTACAATGAGCAGTTCTTC. The rearrangement links TRBV27 to TRBJ2-1; 9 positions match TRBD2. Germline V gives CDR1 MNHEY, CDR2 SMNVEV (reference sequence). V lost 4 bases and J lost 0; bases outside the gene matches: 19. This CDR3 region has 21 residues.

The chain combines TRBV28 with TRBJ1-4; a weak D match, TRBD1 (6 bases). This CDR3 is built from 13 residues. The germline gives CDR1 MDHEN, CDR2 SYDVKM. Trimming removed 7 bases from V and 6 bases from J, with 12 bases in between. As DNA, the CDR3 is TGTGCCAGCATCGACAGGAACTATGAAAAACTGTTTTTT. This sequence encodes CASIDRNYEKLFF.

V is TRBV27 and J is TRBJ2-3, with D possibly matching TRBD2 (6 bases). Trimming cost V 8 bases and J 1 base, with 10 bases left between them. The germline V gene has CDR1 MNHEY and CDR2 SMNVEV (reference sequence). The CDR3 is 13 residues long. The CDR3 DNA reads TGTGCCAGCCGTCGCGGGGGCACAGATACGCAGTATTTT. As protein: CASRRGGTDTQYF.

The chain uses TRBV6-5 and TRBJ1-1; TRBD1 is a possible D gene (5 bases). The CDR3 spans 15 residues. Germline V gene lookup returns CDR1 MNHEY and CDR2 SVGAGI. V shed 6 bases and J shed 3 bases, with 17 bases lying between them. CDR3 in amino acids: CASRYDSSVDTEAFF. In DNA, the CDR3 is TGTGCCAGCAGATATGACAGCTCTGTCGACACTGAAGCTTTCTTT.

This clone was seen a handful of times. The CDR3 nucleotides are TGTGCCAGCAGCCAAGAAAATTTCGGGGGGCACTACGAGCAGTACTTC. It encodes CASSQENFGGHYEQYF. The chain is built from TRBV4-2 and TRBJ2-7; D perhaps matches TRBD2 (7 bases). V was cut by 0 bases and J by 3 bases, with 15 bases left in between. CDR1 and CDR2 from the germline V gene are LGHNA and YNFKEQ. This CDR3 spans 16 amino acids.

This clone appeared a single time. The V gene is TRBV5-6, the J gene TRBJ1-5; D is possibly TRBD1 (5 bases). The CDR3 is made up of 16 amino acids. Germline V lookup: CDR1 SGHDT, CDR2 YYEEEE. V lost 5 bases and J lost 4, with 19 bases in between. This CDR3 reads CASSTGAGTPNQPQHF. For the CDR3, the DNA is TGTGCCAGCAGTACCGGTGCCGGGACTCCTAATCAGCCCCAGCATTTT. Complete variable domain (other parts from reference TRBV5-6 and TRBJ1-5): DAGVTQSPTHLIKTRGQQVTLRCSPKSGHDTVSWYQQALGQGPQFIFQYYEEEERQRGNFPDRFSGHQFPNYSSELNVNALLLGDSALYLCASSTGAGTPNQPQHFGDGTRLSIL.

The CDR3 protein is CATSRVVVGTEAFF. The CDR3 nucleotides are TGTGCCACCAGCAGAGTTGTCGTTGGCACTGAAGCTTTCTTT. The V and J genes are TRBV15 and TRBJ1-1; no definite D call. The CDR3 runs 14 residues. Deletions cut 1 base from V and 4 bases from J, with 10 bases between. The V gene's germline CDR1 is LNHNV and CDR2 YYDKDF (reference sequence).

The chain's CDR3 is CASSQDFEGFNSPLHF. The DNA of the CDR3 is TGTGCCAGCAGCCAAGATTTCGAGGGGTTTAATTCACCCCTCCACTTT. This chain links TRBV4-2 with TRBJ1-6; the D gene is possibly TRBD1 (5 bases). V was pared by 0 bases and J by 6 bases, with 12 bases between. The CDR3 spans 16 residues. CDR1 and CDR2 from the germline V gene are LGHNA and YNFKEQ.

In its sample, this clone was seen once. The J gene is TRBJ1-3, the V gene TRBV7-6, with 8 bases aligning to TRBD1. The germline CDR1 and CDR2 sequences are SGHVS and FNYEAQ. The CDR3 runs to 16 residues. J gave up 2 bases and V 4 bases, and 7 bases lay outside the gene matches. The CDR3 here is CASSSGQGLAGNTIYF. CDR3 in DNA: TGTGCCAGCAGCTCAGGACAGGGACTTGCTGGAAACACCATATATTTT.

The CDR3 nucleotides read TGTGCCAGCAGCTTGGGGCAGAGAGAGACCCAGTACTTC. It encodes CASSLGQRETQYF. V usage is TRBV5-4 and J usage is TRBJ2-5; D ambiguous. V lost 0 bases to trimming and J lost 4 bases, with 7 bases between them. This CDR3 region has 13 residues. CDR1 is SGHNT and CDR2 is YYREEE in the germline V gene (reference sequence). Looking up the rest from reference TRBV5-4 and TRBJ2-5 gives the full variable domain: ETGVTQSPTHLIKTRGQQVTLRCSSQSGHNTVSWYQQALGQGPQFIFQYYREEENGRGNFPPRFSGLQFPNYSSELNVNALELDDSALYLCASSLGQRETQYFGPGTRLLVL.